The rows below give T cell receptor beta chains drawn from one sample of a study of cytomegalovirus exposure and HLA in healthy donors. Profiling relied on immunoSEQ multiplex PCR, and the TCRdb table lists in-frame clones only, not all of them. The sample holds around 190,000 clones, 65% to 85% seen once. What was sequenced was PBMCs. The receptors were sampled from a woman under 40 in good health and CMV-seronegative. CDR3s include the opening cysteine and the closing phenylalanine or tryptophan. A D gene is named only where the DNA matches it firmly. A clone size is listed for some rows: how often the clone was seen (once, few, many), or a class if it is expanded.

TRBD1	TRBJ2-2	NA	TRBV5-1	TGCGCCAGCAGCCGGGACAGGGGGCCGGACACCGGGGAGCTGTTTTTT	CASSRDRGPDTGELFF
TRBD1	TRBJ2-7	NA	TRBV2	TGTGCCAGCAGCCTTGGACAGGGACCCTACGAGCAGTACTTC	CASSLGQGPYEQYF
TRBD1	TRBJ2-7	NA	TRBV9	TGTGCCAGCAGCGCCGGGACAGGGGCCCACGAGCAGTACTTC	CASSAGTGAHEQYF
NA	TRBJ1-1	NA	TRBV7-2	TGTGCCAGCAGCGCGGACAGGAACACTGAAGCTTTCTTT	CASSADRNTEAFF
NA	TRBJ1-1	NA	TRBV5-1	TGCGCCAGCAGCAAAACAGACAGTATGAACACTGAAGCTTTCTTT	CASSKTDSMNTEAFF
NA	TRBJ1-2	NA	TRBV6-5	TGTGCCAGCAGTTACACAGGGAACTATGGCTACACCTTC	CASSYTGNYGYTF
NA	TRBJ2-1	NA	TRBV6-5	TGTGCCAGCAGTTATGGACTAAGGAATGAGCAGTTCTTC	CASSYGLRNEQFF
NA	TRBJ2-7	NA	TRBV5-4	TGTGCCAGCAGCTTGGACGGAGGGTACGAGCAGTACTTC	CASSLDGGYEQYF
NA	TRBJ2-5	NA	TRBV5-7	TGTGCCAGCAGCTTGGTCGGGGACCAAGAGACCCAGTACTTC	CASSLVGDQETQYF
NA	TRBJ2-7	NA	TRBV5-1	TGTGCCAGCAGCTCTGGGAAGGGGAGGTACGAGCAGTACTTC	CASSSGKGRYEQYF
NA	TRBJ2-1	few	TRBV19	TGTGCCAGTAGTATAGGTAGAGACAATGAGCAGTTCTTC	CASSIGRDNEQFF
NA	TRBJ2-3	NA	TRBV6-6	TGTGCCAGCAGTTACTGGGGGGACCCAGGCACAGATACGCAGTATTTT	CASSYWGDPGTDTQYF
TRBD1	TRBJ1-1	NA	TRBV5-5	TGTGCCAGCAGTCAGGGGGCCACTGAAGCTTTCTTT	CASSQGATEAFF
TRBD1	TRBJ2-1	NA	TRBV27	TGTGCCAGCAGTTTGGACAGGGGCTCCTACAATGAGCAGTTCTTC	CASSLDRGSYNEQFF
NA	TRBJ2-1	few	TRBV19	TGTGCCAGTAGTATAGTTTCAGGGGCCTACAATGAGCAGTTCTTC	CASSIVSGAYNEQFF
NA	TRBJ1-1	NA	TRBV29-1	TGCAGCGTTGGGGGCAGGCTAGGCACTGAAGCTTTCTTT	CSVGGRLGTEAFF
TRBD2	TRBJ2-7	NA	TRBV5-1	TGCGCCAGCAGCTTGCAGGCCGGCGGGAGGGCGCAGTACTTC	CASSLQAGGRAQYF
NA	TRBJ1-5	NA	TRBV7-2	TGTGCCAGCAGCTATCGTGGAGGCGGGGATCAGCCCCAGCATTTT	CASSYRGGGDQPQHF
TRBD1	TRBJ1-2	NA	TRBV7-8	TGTGCCAGCAGCCCAGACAGAGGGGGCGGCTACACCTTC	CASSPDRGGGYTF
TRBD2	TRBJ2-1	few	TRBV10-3	TGTGCCATCAGTGAAGCGGGGGATGAGCAGTTCTTC	CAISEAGDEQFF
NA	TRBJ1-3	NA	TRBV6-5	TGTGCCAGCAGTCACCGGGGAGGGTCTGGAAACACCATATATTTT	CASSHRGGSGNTIYF
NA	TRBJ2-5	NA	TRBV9	TGTGCCAGCAGCGTCGATGGACACTCTCAAGAGACCCAGTACTTC	CASSVDGHSQETQYF